This entry concerns a single T cell receptor (beta chain). Its antigen remains unknown. Each donor had around 9.8 milliliters of peripheral blood drawn. The data were obtained in a study of blood T cells in healthy people across ages. Study findings and constraints: Greater diversity and more naive CD4+ cells were seen in long-lived donors than in aged donors. The CMV status of each donor remained undetermined, and this could have confounded shifts in expanded clonotypes.

There are 15 residues in the CDR3. V lost 5 bases, J lost 7 bases, and 14 bases stayed unmatched. With a J-beta primer mix and a sample-barcoded 5' primer, a second PCR ran about 7 to 11 cycles. TCRdb used MiXCR to reprocess the 5' RACE reads, holding one entry per CDR3 protein. Of 650,000 to 1,000,000 distinct CDR3 sequences detected, around 36% appear once; the ten largest clones hold around 13%. Sequenced input: blood. This chain links TRBV12-3 or TRBV12-4 with TRBJ2-7; 7 positions match TRBD2. The receptor comes from a man between 18 and 29 years old in good health. This chain's CDR3 is CASSRSGGPFNEQYF. CDR3 nucleotides: TGTGCCAGCAGTCGATCGGGGGGACCCTTCAATGAGCAGTACTTC.